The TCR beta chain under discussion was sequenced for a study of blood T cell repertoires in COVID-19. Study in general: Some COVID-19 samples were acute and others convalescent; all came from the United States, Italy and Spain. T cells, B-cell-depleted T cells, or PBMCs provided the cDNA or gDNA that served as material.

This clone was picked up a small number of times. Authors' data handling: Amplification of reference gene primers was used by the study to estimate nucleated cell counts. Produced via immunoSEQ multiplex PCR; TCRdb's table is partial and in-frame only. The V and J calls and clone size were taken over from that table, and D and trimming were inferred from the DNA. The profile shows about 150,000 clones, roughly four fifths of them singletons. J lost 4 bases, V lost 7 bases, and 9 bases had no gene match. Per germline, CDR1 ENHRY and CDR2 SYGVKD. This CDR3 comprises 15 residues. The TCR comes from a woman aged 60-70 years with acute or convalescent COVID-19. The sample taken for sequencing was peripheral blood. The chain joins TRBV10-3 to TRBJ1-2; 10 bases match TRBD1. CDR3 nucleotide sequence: TGTGCCATCACGGAGAGGACAGGGGGGATCTATGGCTACACCTTC. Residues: CAITERTGGIYGYTF.